This T cell receptor beta chain derives from a study of blood T cell repertoires in COVID-19. Study-level background: Samples representing acute and convalescent COVID-19 were sourced from the United States, Italy and Spain.

This table comes from immunoSEQ multiplex PCR, and its TCRdb copy is limited to in-frame clones, with some not included. The repertoire holds 100,000 to 150,000 clones, about 80% seen once, with about 4% in the top ten. CDR1 is MDHEN and CDR2 is SYDVKM in the germline V gene. V gave up 4 bases and J gave up 6 bases, with 15 bases separating them. The CDR3 is made up of 14 amino acids. V usage is TRBV28 and J usage is TRBJ1-1, with TRBD1 as a possible D gene (5 bases). The clonotype originates from a woman between 45 and 65 years old with acute or convalescent COVID-19. Sequenced material: peripheral blood. Written as DNA, the CDR3 is TGTGCCAGCAGTTCCCCCTACAGGTCGGCTGAAGCTTTCTTT. Protein product: CASSSPYRSAEAFF. The full variable domain, completed using reference TRBV28 and TRBJ1-1, is DVKVTQSSRYLVKRTGEKVFLECVQDMDHENMFWYRQDPGLGLRLIYFSYDVKMKEKGDIPEGYSVSREKKERFSLILESASTNQTSMYLCASSSPYRSAEAFFGQGTRLTVV.